A single T cell receptor beta chain is shown here with its context. It has no known antigen specificity. No base quality information exists; no much larger clone differs at one position. The cohort comprised 666 healthy bone marrow donors. All cohort members were sampled while nominally healthy, although unrecorded immune exposures were likely present. The donor was CMV seropositive and was included in the group of 289 seropositive cohort members. Every donor gave a peripheral blood sample, and the peripheral blood mononuclear cells from that sample were used for TCR beta sequencing. Genomic DNA was extracted from the blood cell samples with the Qiagen DNeasy Blood Extraction Kit. The library was produced with the immunoSEQ multiplex PCR assay. For the multiplex PCR, a mixture combining 60 forward primers for TCR Vbeta segments and 13 reverse primers for TCR Jbeta segments was used. A multiplex PCR assay on genomic DNA amplified the CDR3 region of rearranged TCR beta genes. On the Illumina HiSeq System, the amplified TCR beta libraries were sequenced as 87-base-pair reads. As for how the authors treated the data: A later analysis counted tens of millions of unique TCR beta chains across the 700 or so repertoires, and roughly 10 million of these chains were shared by at least two donors. To remove PCR and sequencing errors, raw reads were error-corrected and collapsed into unique sequences using a nearest-neighbor algorithm that merged closely related sequences. To assign V, D and J gene segments, CDR3 sequences were aligned to IMGT reference sequences. Each retained sequence needed at least a six-nucleotide match to both a V gene segment and a J gene segment. Rearrangements were called productive when the CDR3 lacked stop codons and stayed in frame with V and J; all others were non-productive. CDR3 was defined by IMGT convention, running from the second conserved V-encoded cysteine to the conserved J-encoded phenylalanine. Sequences without an unambiguous match to a single V gene segment were excluded from the earlier analysis of approximately 600 of the donors. In an earlier analysis of 500 to 750 of the donors, V segments were called functional above 56.7% productive rearrangements and were called segregating when the between-donor standard deviation exceeded 5%. A statistical classification framework was developed to diagnose cytomegalovirus status using the catalog of TCR beta chain sequences. A later analysis assigned V and J genes by comparing TCR nucleotide sequences with IMGT/GENE-DB human TR gene sequences. The TCRdist pipeline was used in a later analysis to assign CDR3 sequences and most-parsimonious VDJ recombination scenarios. In a later analysis, every TCR beta chain was defined by the combination of its CDR3 amino acid sequence and its V-gene family, and reads without a unique V-gene family were dropped. In a later analysis, several hundred highly shared, low-generation-probability nucleotide sequences were removed to address suspected cross-contamination and a sequencing artifact. A later analysis calculated a clonal expansion index for each public chain from normalized within-repertoire ranks of inferred template counts. In a later analysis, generation probabilities were computed with a VDJ recombination model fitted to out-of-frame rearrangements, and the resulting probabilities were checked against IGoR. In a later analysis, TCR-TCR, TCR-HLA and TCR-CMV co-occurrence was scored with hypergeometric tests, and a repertoire-size bias correction was applied to TCR pairs. To estimate false discovery rates, a later analysis permuted the HLA or CMV assignments 20 times. In a later analysis, co-occurring TCRs were grouped using DBSCAN, and TCRdist sequence similarity was added for clustering within HLA-allele-positive subsets. Repertoires with fewer than 30,000 or more than 120,000 public chains, plus five repertoires with anomalous nucleotide sharing, were excluded from co-occurrence clustering. TCRdb's version of the immuneACCESS table is confined to in-frame rearrangements and falls short of the full clone set. An unresolved V gene accounts for under half of the shortfall where checked; the remainder is of unknown origin. V and J calls and clone size are given by that table; D and trimming were obtained from the DNA. The sample records 150,000 or so clones, about 83% of which are singletons. The top ten constitute 10% to 15% of the sample.

This sample was included in a study of cytomegalovirus exposure and HLA in healthy donors (dated by TCRdb to about 2017). Broadly, across the study: An earlier analysis of some 600 of the donors reported under 300 Gb of sequence data and approximately 120 million unique TCR beta sequences obtained from roughly 170 million T cells. Donor age, sex, ethnicity and CMV serostatus were compiled alongside the repertoire data. A separate validation cohort of 90 to 150 different subjects was used in addition to the 666-subject first cohort. In the later analysis, no new phenotypic data were used to find candidate immune exposures; instead, reliance was placed on TCR beta sequences and their occurrence across donors. Across some 400 genotyped donors of the cohort, an average of about 240,000 unique TCR beta nucleotide sequences per donor were sequenced, and 15% to 20% of those sequences were non-productive. Among the roughly 390 genotyped donors, about 83% belonged to the genetic ancestry cluster associated with self-reported Caucasian donors. Roughly 5 DR-DQ haplotypes were treated as single units for association and clustering because of strong linkage in the cohort. In an earlier analysis of about 590 of the donors, high-throughput TCR beta sequencing was used to judge whether each TCR beta V gene segment behaved as functional or pseudogenic. A later analysis re-examined previously published TCR beta repertoires from 600 to 700 donors and added high-resolution HLA genotyping to investigate patterns of TCR occurrence. HLA typing covered class I and class II loci at four-digit resolution. The number of donors typed differed by locus, with roughly 620-630 for A, B, C, DRB1 and DQB1, 522 for DQA1, approximately 570 for DPA1, and some 440 for DPB1. An early release that covered about 600 HLA-typed donors contained around 300 gigabases of sequencing data and around 85 million unique TCR sequences. The study used immunosequencing to profile the T cell repertoires of under 700 subjects and linked those repertoires to cytomegalovirus serostatus. High-throughput TCR immunosequencing, statistical association of individual TCRs with disease status, and machine learning were combined to predict cytomegalovirus infection status. The study was designed to test whether signatures of past pathogen exposure could be identified by cataloging public T cell receptors. Every discovery cohort repertoire had been produced on one sequencing platform. In a later genetic analysis, genome-wide SNP genotypes for about 65% of the roughly 670 donors were used, and that subset was treated as a discovery cohort. Study-wide conclusions, independent of this receptor: In an earlier analysis of under 600 of the donors, most TCR beta V segments were observed in productive rearrangements about 87% or about 30% of the time, broadly matching IMGT annotations. Presence/absence analyses assumed roughly uniform sequencing depth across donors, an assumption that may not hold. Across donors, most TCR sequences were observed very rarely, whereas some public TCRs were present in many individuals. Because HLA typing was unavailable for some donors at each locus, only the typed subset was used in association tests. This cohort had only TCR beta chains sequenced, and the lack of alpha or paired-chain data limited which features could be detected. Linkage disequilibrium might explain the correlated functional status among segregating V segments, but an unknown experimental factor could not be ruled out. Immune exposure information for the cohort was limited to CMV serostatus. In both the original and validation cohorts, the classifier was reported to diagnose cytomegalovirus status with high specificity and sensitivity. It was suggested by the authors that the approach could potentially be generalized to other disease states and immunological phenotypes. When HLA alleles, especially DR and DQ, strongly co-occurred, attributing TCR associations to individual alleles was difficult. A later analysis associated approximately 17,000 TCR beta sequences with specific HLA alleles at a false discovery rate of 0.05. In vitro tests confirmed that a few of the cytomegalovirus-associated TCR beta chains recognize cytomegalovirus antigens. In a later analysis, the rate of TCR association differed among HLA loci, with DRB1 alleles having the most associated TCRs and HLA-C alleles having the fewest. A total of 164 TCR beta chains were listed by the study as associated with cytomegalovirus. Because counts were too low, some 16 rarely observed V segments, including chromosome 9 orphons, were excluded from the earlier analysis of roughly 580 of the donors. A later genetic analysis associated a missense DCLRE1C variant with V-gene and J-gene trimming of TCR beta chains, and an independent cohort replicated the association. A cluster of highly shared sequence variants was judged likely to be a technical artifact of the sequencing pipeline. In a later analysis, several top co-occurrence clusters were reported to appear linked to parvovirus B19, influenza, CMV and Epstein-Barr virus. In a later analysis, most CMV-associated TCR beta chains were found to appear HLA-restricted, with HLA associations seemingly driven largely by CMV exposure. A further reported finding was that TCR beta sequences accurately predicted the HLA-A and HLA-B alleles for most subjects in the first cohort. In a later analysis, HLA-associated TCR beta chains showed more clonal expansion and lower generation probabilities than non-associated chains that were equally common. In a later genetic analysis, fewer N-insertions in productive TCRs were reported among donors in an Asian-associated ancestry cluster than the roughly 700-donor mean. Some IMGT-functional V segments, including TRBV6-2 and TRBV6-3, could not be distinguished by the 87-base-pair reads and were therefore excluded.

From the cysteine up to the phenylalanine, the CDR3 has a length of 16 residues. Only the CDR3 portion is preserved as DNA: 48 bases, with reading frame beginning at the first base. The germline V gene sets CDR1 to MNHNS and CDR2 to SASEGT. The germline V and J ends show losses of 4 bases and 5 bases respectively, and no gene match explains 8 bases of the junction. The chain couples TRBV6-1 to TRBJ2-1; 10 bases in the junction line up with TRBD2. The source of this sequence is a man between 35 and 55 years old in good health and CMV-seropositive. The sequenced sample was PBMCs. The DNA sequence follows: TGTGCCAGCAGTGGAACCCTAGCGGGAGTCAACAATGAGCAGTTCTTC. Translated, this is CASSGTLAGVNNEQFF.